This record covers a single T cell receptor (beta chain). What it binds is unknown. This sample was included in a study of CD8+CD57+ T cells in acquired aplastic anemia. Study at large: Sorting CD4+ and CD8+ cells gave DNA averaging about 3.2 ug. There were about 10.8 million reads, on average, for CD4+ cells from healthy donors. Study results and limitations: A set of twenty-nine CD8+ CDR3 sequences was shared between patients and controls, and these sequences appeared highly expressed in patients.

Profiles of TCR beta VDJ and CDR3 were generated from a genomic DNA template. TCRdb itself ran the reads through MiXCR, one entry per CDR3 protein. The sample consists of around 400,000 distinct CDR3 sequences, 65% to 80% of them appearing once. The CDR3 runs 13 residues. V was clipped by 5 bases and J by 4 bases, with 10 bases between them. CDR1 SGHTA and CDR2 FQGNSA come from the germline V gene. The sample comprised sorted CD4+, CD8+, or CD8+CD57+ T cells (not recorded which) from PBMCs. This sequence was found in a human donor in good health, serving as a control. The rearrangement joins TRBV7-2 to TRBJ2-3; D ambiguous. The CDR3: CASSLVRSDTQYF. The CDR3 bases are TGTGCCAGCAGCCTCGTGCGGTCAGATACGCAGTATTTT.